The clone carrying this T cell receptor beta chain was detected once. Antigen unknown. These data originate in a study of T cell responses to AZD1222 COVID-19 vaccine. Study-wide background: The study pooled second doses at about 4 or about 12 weeks. Study findings and constraints: Dominant CD4 TCR responses targeted spike regions 160-218 and 743-854. Repertoire sampling happened only post peak T cell response.

V was clipped by 5 bases and J by 4 bases, with 15 bases between them. CDR3 size: 14 residues. From germline, CDR1 is SEHNR and CDR2 FQNEAQ (reference sequence). Sequencing used immunoSEQ multiplex PCR; TCRdb keeps in-frame clones, though not all of them. This table holds some 90,000 clones, around nine tenths found once. The chain recombines TRBV7-9 with TRBJ2-7; maybe TRBD2 (5 bases). This specimen was peripheral blood, taken on day 0 of AZD1222 vaccination. The sequence derives from an adult in good health. This CDR3 is CASSLAGIGYEQYF. In nucleotides, the CDR3 is TGTGCCAGCAGCCTGGCCGGGATAGGGTACGAGCAGTACTTC.